This paragraph covers one TCR beta chain sequence. Sequencing used immunoSEQ multiplex PCR; TCRdb keeps in-frame clones, though not all of them. This table holds some 38,000 clones, more than 75% found once. The sample belongs to a study of T cell changes during pregnancy in multiple sclerosis. CDR3 size: 14 residues. The germline CDR1 and CDR2 sequences are SGHDT and YYEEEE. With V trimmed by 3 bases and J by 4 bases, 6 bases remained unmatched. The receptor was derived from a female donor with multiple sclerosis, enrolled in a pregnancy study. The chain links TRBV5-6 to TRBJ2-7; TRBD1 matches 8 bases. The material was CD8+ T cells from peripheral blood mononuclear cells, obtained in the third trimester of pregnancy. CDR3 bases: TGTGCCAGCAGCTCCCGGGACAGGCTTTACGAGCAGTACTTC. Amino acid sequence: CASSSRDRLYEQYF.